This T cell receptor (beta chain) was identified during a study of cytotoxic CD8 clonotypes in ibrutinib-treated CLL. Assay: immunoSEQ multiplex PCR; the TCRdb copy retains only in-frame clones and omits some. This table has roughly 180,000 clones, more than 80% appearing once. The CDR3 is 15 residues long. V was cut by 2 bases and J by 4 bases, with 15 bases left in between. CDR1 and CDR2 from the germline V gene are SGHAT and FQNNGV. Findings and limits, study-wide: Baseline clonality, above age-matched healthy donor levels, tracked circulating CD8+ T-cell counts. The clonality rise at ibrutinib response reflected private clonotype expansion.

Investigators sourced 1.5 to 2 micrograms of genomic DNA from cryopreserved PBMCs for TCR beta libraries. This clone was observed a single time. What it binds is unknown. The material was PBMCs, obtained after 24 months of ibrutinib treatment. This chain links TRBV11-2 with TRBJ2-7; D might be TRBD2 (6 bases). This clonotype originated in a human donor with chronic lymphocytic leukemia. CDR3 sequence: CASSLKGRDVYEQYF. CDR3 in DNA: TGTGCCAGCAGCTTAAAGGGGCGGGACGTTTACGAGCAGTACTTC.